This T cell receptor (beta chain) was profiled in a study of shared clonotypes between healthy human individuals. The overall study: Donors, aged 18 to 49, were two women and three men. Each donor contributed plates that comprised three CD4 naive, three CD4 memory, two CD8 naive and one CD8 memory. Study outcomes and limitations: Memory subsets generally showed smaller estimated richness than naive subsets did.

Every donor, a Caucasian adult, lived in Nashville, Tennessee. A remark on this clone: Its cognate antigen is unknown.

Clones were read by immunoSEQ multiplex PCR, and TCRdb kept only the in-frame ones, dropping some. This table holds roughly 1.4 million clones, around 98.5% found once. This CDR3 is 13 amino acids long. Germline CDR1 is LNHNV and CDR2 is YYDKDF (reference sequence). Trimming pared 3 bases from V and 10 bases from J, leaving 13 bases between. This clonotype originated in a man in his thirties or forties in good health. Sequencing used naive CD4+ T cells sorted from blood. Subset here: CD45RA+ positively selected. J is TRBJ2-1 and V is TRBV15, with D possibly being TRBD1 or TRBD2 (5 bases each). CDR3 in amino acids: CATSRGRAWEQFF. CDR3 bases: TGTGCCACCAGCAGGGGGCGGGCATGGGAGCAGTTCTTC.